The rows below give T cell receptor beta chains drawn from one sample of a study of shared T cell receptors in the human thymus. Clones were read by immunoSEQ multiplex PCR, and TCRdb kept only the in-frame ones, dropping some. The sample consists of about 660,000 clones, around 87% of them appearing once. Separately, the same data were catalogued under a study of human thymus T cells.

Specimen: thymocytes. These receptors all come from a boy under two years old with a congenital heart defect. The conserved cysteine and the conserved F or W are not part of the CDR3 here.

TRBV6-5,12,ASSCRTARYEQY
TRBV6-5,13,ASSLTAGGPKEQF
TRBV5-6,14,ASSDTDPGMNTEAF
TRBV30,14,AWSVPPGAEGYEQY
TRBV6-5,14,ASSYPSGGSYNEQF
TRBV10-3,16,AISGPLGGRESTGELF
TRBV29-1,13,SVRGLAGGRDTQY
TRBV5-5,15,ASSLDRVGQASYEQY
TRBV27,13,ASSVTGAGLAEAF
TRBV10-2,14,ASSESWSGAPYGYT
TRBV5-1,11,ASSLGDRGEAF
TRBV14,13,ASSQSGRGYVEQF
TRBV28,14,ASTLRSGQGYNEQF
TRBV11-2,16,ASSLGRAGGPSGNEQF
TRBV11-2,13,ASSLRGSGMNEQF
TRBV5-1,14,ASSLATASSGNTIY
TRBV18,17,ASSRRASGRGFSYNEQF
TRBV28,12,ASSCLAGSYEQY
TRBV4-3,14,ASSQPGQDKDYGYT
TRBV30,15,AWRRSGGKGAKNIQY
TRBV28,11,ASSLLGREGYT
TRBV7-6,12,ASSLAAGGETQY
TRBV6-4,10,ASSDRGGGYT